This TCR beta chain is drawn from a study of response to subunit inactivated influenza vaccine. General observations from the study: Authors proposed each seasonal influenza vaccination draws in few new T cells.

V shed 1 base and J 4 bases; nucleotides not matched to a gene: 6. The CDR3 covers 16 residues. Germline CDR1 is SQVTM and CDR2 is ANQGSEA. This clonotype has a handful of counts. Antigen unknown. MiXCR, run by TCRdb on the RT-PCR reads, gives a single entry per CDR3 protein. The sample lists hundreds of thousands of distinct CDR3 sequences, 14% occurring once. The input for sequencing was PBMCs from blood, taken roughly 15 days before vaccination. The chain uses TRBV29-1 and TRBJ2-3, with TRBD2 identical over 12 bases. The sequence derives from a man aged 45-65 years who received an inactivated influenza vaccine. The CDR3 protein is CSVEASSGRVPDTQYF. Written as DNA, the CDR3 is TGCAGCGTTGAAGCTTCTAGCGGGAGGGTCCCAGATACGCAGTATTTT.